The 27 T cell receptor beta chains reported below all come from one sample, sequenced in a study of blood T cell repertoires in COVID-19. TCRdb's table, derived via immunoSEQ multiplex PCR, lists solely in-frame clones and lacks some. The table includes around 68,000 clones, roughly 80% detected once. Material: peripheral blood. The receptors stem from a man older than 75 with active COVID-19.

The chain recombines TRBV5-1 with TRBJ2-1; no definite D call. The CDR3 covers 11 residues. Trimming left V 3 bases short and J 5 bases short, with 3 bases between. Germline assignment: CDR1 SGHRS and CDR2 YFSETQ. CDR3 protein: CASSSDNEQFF. As DNA, the CDR3 is TGCGCCAGCAGCTCAGACAATGAGCAGTTCTTC.

The chain employs TRBV7-3 and TRBJ1-1, with 9 bases matching TRBD1. This CDR3 spans 14 amino acids. V lost 4 bases, J lost 4 bases, and 4 bases stayed unmatched. The V gene's germline CDR1 is SGHTA and CDR2 FQGTGA. In nucleotides, the CDR3 is TGTGCCAGCAGCTCACAGGGGGCGATCACTGAAGCTTTCTTT. Amino acid sequence: CASSSQGAITEAFF.

The gene calls are TRBV7-3 and TRBJ2-1, with TRBD2 as a possible D gene (5 bases). Germline V gene lookup returns CDR1 SGHTA and CDR2 FQGTGA. The V and J ends lost 1 base and 6 bases respectively, with 10 bases between them. The CDR3 spans 14 residues. CDR3 amino acids: CASSLNFRGNEQFF. The CDR3 region has the DNA TGTGCCAGCAGCTTAAATTTCCGGGGCAATGAGCAGTTCTTC.

V and J are TRBV28 and TRBJ1-4; 7 bases are shared with TRBD1. CDR1 and CDR2 (germline): MDHEN, SYDVKM. The CDR3 totals 15 residues. V trimming: 2 bases; J trimming: 4 bases; junction bases outside the gene matches: 4. The CDR3 loop is CASSLGGTDNEKLFF. The CDR3 bases are TGTGCCAGCAGTTTAGGAGGGACAGATAATGAAAAACTGTTTTTT.

The rearrangement uses TRBV29-1 and TRBJ1-1; TRBD1 agrees at 7 bases. Germline V lookup: CDR1 SQVTM, CDR2 ANQGSEA. This CDR3 is 16 amino acids long. Germline trimming cut 6 bases from V and 3 bases from J; bases unmatched to any gene: 16. The CDR3 DNA reads as TGCAGCGTGACGGGACAGCAAGGGACTTTGTACACTGAAGCTTTCTTT. Amino acid sequence: CSVTGQQGTLYTEAFF.

This chain joins TRBV18 and TRBJ1-1, with D hard to call. Germline CDR1 and CDR2: KGHSH and LQKENI. The CDR3 covers 17 residues. With 2 bases removed from V and 1 base from J, the gap between germline ends came to 17 bases. Here the CDR3 reads CASSPVMAYSGNTEAFF. The CDR3 bases are TGTGCCAGCTCACCAGTGATGGCTTACAGCGGGAACACTGAAGCTTTCTTT. The variable domain in full, with the rest retrieved from reference TRBV18 and TRBJ1-1, is NAGVMQNPRHLVRRRGQEARLRCSPMKGHSHVYWYRQLPEEGLKFMVYLQKENIIDESGMPKERFSAEFPKEGPSILRIQQVVRGDSAAYFCASSPVMAYSGNTEAFFGQGTRLTVV.

The chain joins TRBV5-5 to TRBJ1-1; D is possibly TRBD1 (6 bases). Germline V lookup: CDR1 SGHKS, CDR2 YYEKEE (reference sequence). Trimming shortened V by 2 bases and J by 2 bases, and 10 bases separated the two germline ends. The CDR3 loop spans 14 amino acids. The CDR3 loop reads CASSFGTPNTEAFF. The CDR3 bases are TGTGCCAGCAGCTTTGGGACACCAAACACTGAAGCTTTCTTT.

This rearrangement joins TRBV5-5 to TRBJ2-5, with TRBD1 matching 7 bases. Germline lookup yields CDR1 SGHKS and CDR2 YYEKEE (reference sequence). The CDR3 is made up of 14 amino acids. The J segment lost 1 base and the V segment lost 2 bases, leaving 2 bases of the junction unmatched. The DNA of the CDR3 is TGTGCCAGCAGCTTTGGGACAGCCCAAGAGACCCAGTACTTC. Translating gives CASSFGTAQETQYF.

CDR3 nucleotides: TGCGCCAGCAGCCAAGATGCAGGGGGCTTTTACGAGCAGTACTTC. Its protein is CASSQDAGGFYEQYF. The V and J genes are TRBV4-3 and TRBJ2-7, with 8 bases identical to TRBD1. CDR1 is LGHNA, CDR2 YSLEER, per germline. Trimming at V came to 0 bases and at J to 4 bases, leaving 5 bases not matched to a gene. The CDR3 is 15 residues long.

This CDR3 reads CASSLQGANYGYTF. The CDR3 region has the DNA TGTGCCAGTAGTCTCCAGGGGGCTAACTATGGCTACACCTTC. V is TRBV19 and J is TRBJ1-2, with 7 bases lining up with TRBD1. The CDR3 extends over 14 amino acids. With 5 bases clipped from V and 0 bases from J, the junction kept 3 bases outside the gene matches. CDR1 is LNHDA and CDR2 is SQIVND in the germline V gene (reference sequence).

This CDR3 reads CASSGLLAGRETQYF. CDR3 nucleotides: TGCGCCAGCAGCGGACTTCTAGCGGGGCGAGAGACCCAGTACTTC. The rearrangement uses TRBV5-1 and TRBJ2-5; 9 positions match TRBD2. This CDR3 comprises 15 residues. From germline, CDR1 is SGHRS and CDR2 YFSETQ. The J segment lost 4 bases and the V segment lost 4 bases, leaving 8 bases of the junction unmatched.

The chain is built from TRBV5-1 and TRBJ2-1, with 7 bases lining up with TRBD1. The length of the CDR3 is 14 residues. The germline CDR1 and CDR2 sequences are SGHRS and YFSETQ. Losses at the gene ends were 0 bases for V and 8 bases for J; bases not matched to a gene: 5. The CDR3 sequence: CASSLVGTADEQFF. CDR3 sequence (DNA): TGCGCCAGCAGCTTGGTGGGGACAGCCGATGAGCAGTTCTTC.

This clone was counted a single time. The rearrangement uses TRBV25-1 and TRBJ2-5; D possibly corresponds to TRBD2 (6 bases). The V end lost 0 bases, the J end lost 5 bases, and 13 bases lay between the germline ends. The CDR3 has 15 residues. CDR1 MGHDK and CDR2 SYGVNS come from the germline V gene. The CDR3 bases are TGTGCCAGCAGTGAATATGGGTTAGCGGAGGAGACCCAGTACTTC. Its protein is CASSEYGLAEETQYF.

The CDR3 DNA sequence: TGTGCCAGCAGTGACAGACTCCGACTAGCGGGAGCCTACGAGCAGTACTTC. Encoded protein: CASSDRLRLAGAYEQYF. The gene calls are TRBV6-1 and TRBJ2-7; 12 nucleotides match TRBD2. The germline gives CDR1 MNHNS, CDR2 SASEGT. CDR3 size: 17 residues. V was pared by 3 bases and J by 2 bases, with 8 bases of the junction left unmatched.

The CDR3 DNA follows: TGTGCCAGCAGCCCCTTGGGACAGAGGAACACTGAAGCTTTCTTT. Its translation: CASSPLGQRNTEAFF. This chain connects TRBV27 to TRBJ1-1, with 7 bases aligning to TRBD1. This CDR3 is 15 amino acids long. CDR1 is MNHEY, CDR2 SMNVEV, per germline (reference sequence). With V trimmed by 6 bases and J by 1 base, 8 bases remained unmatched.

This clone was picked up one time. V is TRBV6-2 or TRBV6-3 and J is TRBJ2-6; no clear D. The germline CDR1 and CDR2 sequences are MNHEY and SVGEGT. The CDR3 contains 15 residues. V was pared by 6 bases and J by 1 base, with 10 bases between. The CDR3 loop is CASSRAYSGANVLTF. CDR3 DNA: TGTGCCAGCAGCCGCGCCTATTCTGGGGCCAACGTCCTGACTTTC.

This clone was detected only a few times. In nucleotides, the CDR3 is TGTGCCAGCAGCAGAACCGGGACAGGAAGTTACACTGAAGCTTTCTTT. Its translation is CASSRTGTGSYTEAFF. V and J are TRBV14 and TRBJ1-1; 8 bases align to TRBD1. V trimming: 5 bases; J trimming: 3 bases; junction bases outside the gene matches: 11. There are 16 residues in the CDR3. CDR1 SGHDN and CDR2 FVKESK come from the germline V gene.

The chain has TRBV7-9 and TRBJ1-2, with 7 positions matching TRBD1. The germline CDR1 and CDR2 sequences are SEHNR and FQNEAQ (reference sequence). The CDR3 is made up of 15 amino acids. After removal of 4 bases from V and 6 bases from J, the junction contained 11 bases not matched to a gene. CDR3 region: CASSWKLTGPDGYTF. The CDR3 DNA follows: TGTGCCAGCAGCTGGAAATTGACAGGGCCTGATGGCTACACCTTC.

This rearrangement joins TRBV19 to TRBJ1-3, with 7 bases lining up with TRBD1. This CDR3 region has 17 residues. Trimming cost V 9 bases and J 0 bases; bases outside gene matches: 14. In germline, CDR1 is LNHDA, CDR2 SQIVND (reference sequence). The CDR3 spells CASQMDRPLHSGNTIYF. The CDR3, as DNA: TGTGCCAGCCAAATGGACAGGCCGCTCCACTCTGGAAACACCATATATTTT.

The chain joins TRBV4-2 to TRBJ2-7; 10 bases map to TRBD2. The CDR3 has 15 residues. Germline assignment: CDR1 LGHNA and CDR2 YNFKEQ. V was clipped by 5 bases and J by 2 bases; unmatched bases: 6. The CDR3, as DNA: TGTGCCAGCAGCACCCGACTAGCGGGTACCTACGAGCAGTACTTC. Protein: CASSTRLAGTYEQYF.

The chain combines TRBV10-3 with TRBJ1-5, with 7 bases that match TRBD1. Unmatched junction bases numbered 8, after V lost 11 bases and J lost 1 base. The CDR3 has 14 amino acids. Germline V gene data show CDR1 as ENHRY and CDR2 as SYGVKD. DNA for the CDR3: TGTGCCGCGAGTCAGGGGGTAAGCAATCAGCCCCAGCATTTT. This sequence encodes CAASQGVSNQPQHF.

The chain carries TRBV11-2 and TRBJ2-7, with TRBD1 as a possible D gene (6 bases). The CDR3 has 18 amino acids. Trimming pared 5 bases from V and 2 bases from J, leaving 25 bases between. CDR1 and CDR2 (germline): SGHAT, FQNNGV. In DNA, the CDR3 is TGTGCCAGCAGCAGAGAGGGCAGTTTGGGGACAAGAACCTACGAGCAGTACTTC. It codes for CASSREGSLGTRTYEQYF. Filled out from reference TRBV11-2 and TRBJ2-7, the complete variable domain reads EAGVAQSPRYKIIEKRQSVAFWCNPISGHATLYWYQQILGQGPKLLIQFQNNGVVDDSQLPKDRFSAERLKGVDSTLKIQPAKLEDSAVYLCASSREGSLGTRTYEQYFGPGTRLTVT.

There are a few counts of this clone. V usage is TRBV7-9 and J usage is TRBJ2-7; 7 bases map to TRBD2. Trimming at V came to 5 bases and at J to 2 bases, leaving 9 bases not matched to a gene. There are 15 residues in the CDR3. Germline CDR1 is SEHNR and CDR2 is FQNEAQ (reference sequence). The CDR3 sequence: CASSISSGATYEQYF. DNA of the CDR3: TGTGCCAGCAGCATCTCTAGCGGAGCGACCTACGAGCAGTACTTC.

The chain uses TRBV11-3 and TRBJ2-1; 7 bases line up with TRBD2. The CDR3 totals 14 residues. CDR1 and CDR2 (germline): SGHNT, YENEEA. V was pared by 3 bases and J by 8 bases, with 7 bases of the junction left unmatched. The CDR3 coding sequence is TGTGCCAGCAGCTTGAGGGAGGGCGGGGATGAGCAGTTCTTC. Protein: CASSLREGGDEQFF.

This clone has just a few counts. The CDR3 spells CASSQGGYGQPQHF. CDR3 DNA: TGCGCCAGCAGCCAAGGAGGGTATGGTCAGCCCCAGCATTTT. The V call is TRBV4-3, the J call TRBJ1-5; D gene uncertain. The CDR3 covers 14 residues. The V end lost 1 base, the J end lost 6 bases, and 10 bases lay between the germline ends. CDR1 and CDR2 (germline): LGHNA, YSLEER.

The J gene is TRBJ2-1, the V gene TRBV6-5; TRBD2 might be the D (5 bases). Germline V gene lookup returns CDR1 MNHEY and CDR2 SVGAGI. The CDR3 extends over 16 amino acids. V dropped 0 bases and J dropped 8 bases, with 17 bases sitting between them. The chain's CDR3 is CASSYSTPLGIHEQFF. The CDR3 nucleotides read TGTGCCAGCAGTTACTCTACCCCACTAGGAATCCATGAGCAGTTCTTC.

The chain uses TRBV28 and TRBJ1-1, with 7 bases that match TRBD1. CDR3 length: 15 amino acids. Germline V CDR1 and CDR2: MDHEN, SYDVKM. The trim removed 6 bases at V and 0 bases at J, leaving 7 bases unmatched. The CDR3: CASRGTDYMNTEAFF. CDR3 bases: TGTGCCAGCAGGGGGACAGATTACATGAACACTGAAGCTTTCTTT.